Each of the 25 T cell receptor beta chains below was sequenced from the same sample in a study of shared clonotypes between healthy human individuals. Some clones are missing from TCRdb's copy, which holds only in-frame ones; the method was immunoSEQ multiplex PCR. The sample consists of about 1.9 million clones, about 94% of them appearing once. The naive CD8 population came from CD45RO-negative cells selected for CCR7, without terminally differentiated effector memory CD45RA+ cells. The sequencing input was naive CD8+ T cells from PBMCs. Receptors were obtained from a man between 18 and 35 years old in good health. Some clones in this sample may be carry-over from other donors' samples.

The J gene is TRBJ2-5, the V gene TRBV27, with TRBD1 matching over 7 bases. Germline-derived CDR1 and CDR2 are MNHEY and SMNVEV (reference sequence). V lost 9 bases and J lost 2; bases outside the gene matches: 3. This CDR3 comprises 12 residues. As DNA, the CDR3 is TGTGCCAGGCCGGGACAGCAAGAGACCCAGTACTTC. Translation gives CARPGQQETQYF.

V is TRBV7-2 and J is TRBJ2-3; D remains unclear. The CDR3 is 15 amino acids. The V end lost 7 bases, the J end lost 0 bases, and 14 bases lay between the germline ends. Germline CDR1 reads SGHTA; CDR2 reads FQGNSA. CDR3 in DNA: TGTGCCAGCACCCTGTTTAGTGGGAGCACAGATACGCAGTATTTT. It specifies CASTLFSGSTDTQYF.

The chain carries TRBV2 and TRBJ2-7; 8 positions match TRBD2. The CDR3 loop spans 15 amino acids. The trim removed 2 bases at V and 5 bases at J, leaving 8 bases unmatched. Looked up from germline, CDR1 is SNHLY and CDR2 is FYNNEI. The CDR3 DNA reads TGTGCCAGCAGTGAAAACGAGCGGGAGTTCGACGAGCAGTACTTC. Its protein is CASSENEREFDEQYF. Using reference TRBV2 and TRBJ2-7 for the parts outside the CDR3, the full variable domain is EPEVTQTPSHQVTQMGQEVILRCVPISNHLYFYWYRQILGQKVEFLVSFYNNEISEKSEIFDDQFSVERPDGSNFTLKIRSTKLEDSAMYFCASSENEREFDEQYFGPGTRLTVT.

This chain connects TRBV28 to TRBJ2-3, with 11 bases matching TRBD2. Trimming took 3 bases from V and 3 from J; bases not matched to a gene: 5. This CDR3 contains 16 residues. Germline V CDR1 and CDR2: MDHEN, SYDVKM. The CDR3 loop is CASSLTLAGVTDTQYF. The CDR3, as DNA: TGTGCCAGCAGTTTGACACTAGCGGGAGTGACAGATACGCAGTATTTT.

This clone showed up just once. V usage is TRBV11-2 and J usage is TRBJ2-7; TRBD2 aligns across 8 bases. J gave up 2 bases and V 1 base, and 13 bases lay outside the gene matches. Per germline, CDR1 SGHAT and CDR2 FQNNGV. This CDR3 is 18 amino acids long. CDR3 amino acids: CASSLVRGLTGGAYEQYF. As DNA, the CDR3 is TGTGCCAGCAGCTTAGTAAGGGGGTTAACGGGAGGGGCCTACGAGCAGTACTTC.

The genes are TRBV25-1 and TRBJ2-7; D could derive from TRBD1 or TRBD2 (5 bases each). Between the trimmed V and J ends, which lost 4 bases and 3 bases, there was a span of 10 bases. The CDR3 covers 13 residues. Germline CDR1 and CDR2: MGHDK and SYGVNS. The CDR3: CASSAAGGYEQYF. The CDR3 DNA sequence: TGTGCCAGCAGTGCGGCTGGGGGCTACGAGCAGTACTTC.

The V and J genes are TRBV7-9 and TRBJ2-3; the match to TRBD2 covers 14 bases. Germline CDR1 is SEHNR and CDR2 is FQNEAQ (reference sequence). V lost 5 bases to trimming and J lost 4 bases; unmatched junction nucleotides: 5. CDR3 length equals 16 residues. CDR3 amino acids: CASSVRLAGGADTQYF. CDR3 sequence (DNA): TGTGCCAGCAGCGTCAGACTAGCGGGAGGGGCAGATACGCAGTATTTT. Full variable domain (remainder filled in from reference TRBV7-9 and TRBJ2-3): DTGVSQNPRHKITKRGQNVTFRCDPISEHNRLYWYRQTLGQGPEFLTYFQNEAQLEKSRLLSDRFSAERPKGSFSTLEIQRTEQGDSAMYLCASSVRLAGGADTQYFGPGTRLTVL.

This rearrangement joins TRBV5-6 to TRBJ2-1; D is possibly TRBD2 (6 bases). Germline CDR1 and CDR2: SGHDT and YYEEEE. There are 12 residues in the CDR3. V dropped 4 bases and J dropped 10 bases, with 12 bases sitting between them. The CDR3: CASSLGLLEQFF. Written as DNA, the CDR3 is TGTGCCAGCAGCCTGGGACTCCTAGAGCAGTTCTTC. Full variable domain (rest looked up from reference TRBV5-6 and TRBJ2-1): DAGVTQSPTHLIKTRGQQVTLRCSPKSGHDTVSWYQQALGQGPQFIFQYYEEEERQRGNFPDRFSGHQFPNYSSELNVNALLLGDSALYLCASSLGLLEQFFGPGTRLTVL.

This sequence joins TRBV25-1 and TRBJ1-3, with D unclear. Deletions cut 1 base from V and 7 bases from J, with 8 bases between. This CDR3 comprises 13 residues. Germline lookup yields CDR1 MGHDK and CDR2 SYGVNS. CDR3 region: CASSELRGNTIYF. CDR3 DNA: TGTGCCAGCAGTGAATTACGAGGGAACACCATATATTTT.

V usage is TRBV7-6 and J usage is TRBJ2-1; TRBD2 matches at 9 bases. This CDR3 is built from 16 residues. J gave up 4 bases and V 3 bases, and 7 bases lay outside the gene matches. The germline V gene has CDR1 SGHVS and CDR2 FNYEAQ. In DNA, the CDR3 is TGTGCCAGCAGCTTCAAACTAGCGGGTGTGTACAATGAGCAGTTCTTC. It translates to CASSFKLAGVYNEQFF.

The chain carries TRBV6-5 and TRBJ1-2; D unresolved. V dropped 4 bases and J dropped 2 bases, with 14 bases sitting between them. CDR3 length: 15 residues. Germline V CDR1 and CDR2: MNHEY, SVGAGI. CDR3 DNA: TGTGCCAGCAGTTCTCGGTCTGCTCCCAACTATGGCTACACCTTC. Its translation: CASSSRSAPNYGYTF.

In nucleotides, the CDR3 is TGTGCCAGCAGCCGGGACAGGGGGCTTGAAAAACTGTTTTTT. Translation gives CASSRDRGLEKLFF. The chain joins TRBV28 to TRBJ1-4; the match to TRBD1 covers 12 bases. The V and J ends lost 6 bases and 7 bases, in that order; junction bases with no gene match: 3. Germline values: CDR1 MDHEN, CDR2 SYDVKM. The CDR3 runs to 14 residues.

Here the CDR3 DNA reads TGTGCCATCAGACCCCGGACTAGGAGTTACGAGCAGTACTTC. Protein sequence: CAIRPRTRSYEQYF. V and J are TRBV10-3 and TRBJ2-5; TRBD2 aligns across 7 bases. The J call may be wrong; the DNA end is better matched by TRBJ2-7. This CDR3 is 14 amino acids long. Germline V gene data show CDR1 as ENHRY and CDR2 as SYGVKD.

J is TRBJ2-2 and V is TRBV10-3, with TRBD1 as a possible D gene (5 bases). CDR1 and CDR2 (germline): ENHRY, SYGVKD. Trimming removed 10 bases at V and 5 bases at J, with 14 bases between. CDR3 length: 13 amino acids. The CDR3 coding sequence is TGTGCCACCTCCGACGACAGAACCGGGGAGCTGTTTTTT. Its translation: CATSDDRTGELFF.

The chain couples TRBV4-3 to TRBJ2-5, with D perhaps matching TRBD1 or TRBD2 (5 bases each). This CDR3 spans 13 amino acids. The germline V and J ends were trimmed by 0 bases and 5 bases, with 7 bases remaining between them. From germline, CDR1 is LGHNA and CDR2 YSLEER. Written as DNA, the CDR3 is TGCGCCAGCAGCCAAGATTGGGGGGAGACCCAGTACTTC. Amino acids: CASSQDWGETQYF.

The chain links TRBV11-3 to TRBJ1-1; D might be TRBD1 (5 bases). Germline V lookup: CDR1 SGHNT, CDR2 YENEEA. V was cut by 8 bases and J by 1 base, with 20 bases left in between. This CDR3 is built from 16 residues. The CDR3 sequence: CASWGSSGTPNTEAFF. CDR3 DNA: TGTGCCAGCTGGGGATCGTCCGGGACCCCGAACACTGAAGCTTTCTTT.

The V call is TRBV27, the J call TRBJ2-1; TRBD2 agrees at 8 bases. The germline gives CDR1 MNHEY, CDR2 SMNVEV (reference sequence). Trimming took 3 bases from V and 7 from J; bases not matched to a gene: 5. The CDR3 is 14 residues long. The CDR3 DNA sequence: TGTGCCAGCAGTTTTTTACTAGCGGAGAATGAGCAGTTCTTC. Translation gives CASSFLLAENEQFF.

This CDR3 reads CASRGTSGTREQYF. As DNA, the CDR3 is TGTGCCAGCAGGGGGACTAGCGGGACTCGCGAGCAGTACTTC. This chain uses TRBV2 with TRBJ2-7; 13 positions match TRBD2. CDR3 size: 14 residues. V trimming: 6 bases; J trimming: 6 bases; junction bases outside the gene matches: 5. Germline assignment: CDR1 SNHLY and CDR2 FYNNEI.

J is TRBJ2-5 and V is TRBV28; D remains ambiguous. Looked up from germline, CDR1 is MDHEN and CDR2 is SYDVKM. The CDR3 covers 14 residues. V was cut by 0 bases and J by 5 bases, with 10 bases left in between. The CDR3 reads CASSLWKGTETQYF. The CDR3 region has the DNA TGTGCCAGCAGTTTATGGAAGGGAACGGAGACCCAGTACTTC.

V is TRBV28 and J is TRBJ2-1, with a possible D match to TRBD2 (5 bases). Germline CDR1 MDHEN, CDR2 SYDVKM. The CDR3 spans 15 residues. The V end was cut by 6 bases, the J end by 3 bases, with 15 bases between. CDR3: CASSLRGVRYNEQFF. CDR3 bases: TGTGCCAGCAGCCTACGGGGAGTTCGCTACAATGAGCAGTTCTTC.

This clone was picked up one time. This chain joins TRBV7-9 and TRBJ2-7, with no clear D. The CDR3 consists of 13 residues. V shed 5 bases and J shed 0 bases, with 8 bases lying between them. Germline CDR1 and CDR2: SEHNR and FQNEAQ (reference sequence). CDR3 in amino acids: CASSRLSSYEQYF. For the CDR3, the DNA is TGTGCCAGCAGCCGACTTAGCTCCTACGAGCAGTACTTC.

The chain recombines TRBV7-9 with TRBJ2-3; D call uncertain. Trimming stripped 8 bases from V and 4 bases from J, with 7 bases between. The CDR3 runs 11 residues. The germline CDR1 and CDR2 sequences are SEHNR and FQNEAQ (reference sequence). CDR3 amino acids: CASDEADTQYF. CDR3 sequence (DNA): TGTGCCAGCGATGAGGCAGATACGCAGTATTTT.

This clone was observed a few times. The rearrangement links TRBV5-6 to TRBJ1-4; a possible D gene is TRBD1 (6 bases). The CDR3 extends over 15 amino acids. Germline values: CDR1 SGHDT, CDR2 YYEEEE. V shed 4 bases and J shed 7 bases, with 17 bases lying between them. The CDR3 DNA reads as TGTGCCAGCAGCGGCAGGGGAAGGTTGAGTGAAAAACTGTTTTTT. It yields the protein CASSGRGRLSEKLFF. The full variable domain, completed using reference TRBV5-6 and TRBJ1-4, is DAGVTQSPTHLIKTRGQQVTLRCSPKSGHDTVSWYQQALGQGPQFIFQYYEEEERQRGNFPDRFSGHQFPNYSSELNVNALLLGDSALYLCASSGRGRLSEKLFFGSGTQLSVL.

V and J are TRBV11-2 and TRBJ2-1; D is tentatively TRBD1 or TRBD2 (5 bases each). Germline-derived CDR1 and CDR2 are SGHAT and FQNNGV. Trimming removed 0 bases from V and 0 bases from J, with 9 bases in between. The CDR3 length is 16 residues. DNA of the CDR3: TGTGCCAGCAGCTTAGAGGGGGTCGGCTCCTACAATGAGCAGTTCTTC. It yields the protein CASSLEGVGSYNEQFF.

This sequence joins TRBV7-9 and TRBJ2-7, with 10 bases fitting TRBD2. The CDR3 runs to 17 residues. J lost 3 bases, V lost 1 base, and 9 bases had no gene match. The V gene's germline CDR1 is SEHNR and CDR2 FQNEAQ (reference sequence). CDR3 sequence (DNA): TGTGCCAGCAGCTTAGGTCCTATGACTAGCGGGCTCTACGAGCAGTACTTC. Protein sequence: CASSLGPMTSGLYEQYF.